This T cell receptor beta chain comes out of a study of immune evolution from preneoplasia to lung adenocarcinoma. Study background: HLA loss of heterozygosity: approximately 7.5% AIS, around 16% MIA, approximately 31% ADC, none AAH. Study observations and caveats: Top clone share appeared to fall from AAH through AIS, MIA, adenocarcinoma. Later-stage lesions appeared to have more T cells, more diversity, less clonality.

Nucleic acids came from premalignant or tumor cells enriched by macro-dissection. To note about this clone: Its antigen is currently unknown.

Method: immunoSEQ multiplex PCR; TCRdb's copy keeps in-frame clones and lacks some. The sample yields several thousand clones, over 60% seen once. This CDR3 has 13 amino acids. CDR1 and CDR2 from the germline V gene are GTSNPN and SVGIG (reference sequence). Trimming took 3 bases from V and 1 from J, leaving 9 bases between them. This chain joins TRBV30 and TRBJ1-1; D is unresolved. This TCR was sampled from a donor at least 70 years old with lung adenocarcinoma. Some clones in this sample may be carry-over from other donors' samples. Sequencing was carried out using FFPE lung adenocarcinoma in situ tissue. The CDR3: CAWRFQRNTEAFF. In DNA form, the CDR3 reads TGTGCCTGGAGGTTTCAAAGGAACACTGAAGCTTTCTTT.